This TCR beta chain was observed in a study of shared clonotypes between healthy human individuals. With 1 base clipped from V and 6 bases from J, the junction kept 9 bases outside the gene matches. The V gene's germline CDR1 is SNHLY and CDR2 FYNNEI. The CDR3 contains 15 residues. Naive CD4+ cells were CD45RA-selected; the remaining cells were memory. Method: immunoSEQ multiplex PCR; TCRdb's copy keeps in-frame clones and lacks some. Of more than 850,000 clones in the sample, 70% to 80% were seen once. The clonotype comes from a man between 18 and 35 years old in good health. Some clones in this sample may be carry-over from other donors' samples. The V gene is TRBV2, the J gene TRBJ2-7; 7 bases fit TRBD1. What was sequenced was memory CD4+ T cells from PBMCs. The subset was: CD45RA-negative fraction. CDR3 region: CASSEGAGGYREQYF. The CDR3, as DNA: TGTGCCAGCAGTGAAGGGGCAGGGGGTTATCGCGAGCAGTACTTC.